One and the same sample provided the 32 T cell receptor beta chains below, sequenced in a study of T cell clonality in common variable immunodeficiency. Their recognized antigens are unknown. Measured with immunoSEQ multiplex PCR; TCRdb has only the in-frame clones, and not every one. Observed are approximately 29,000 clones, no singletons, with the top ten taking roughly 3%. Study-wide results and limits: Common variable immunodeficiency TCR beta sequences reportedly had fewer deletions and N-nucleotide insertions.

Sequencing input: peripheral blood mononuclear cells. The receptors derive from a human donor with common variable immunodeficiency.

A few counts support this clone. With the read ending 3 residues before the CDR3 end, the germline J gene is used to fill in that end. V gene TRBV7-2 combines with J gene TRBJ2-1; 7 bases map to TRBD1. The CDR3 covers 13 residues. V trimming: 5 bases; J trimming: 4 bases; junction bases outside the gene matches: 2. Germline V gene data show CDR1 as SGHTA and CDR2 as FQGNSA. The sequenced part of the CDR3 DNA is TGTGCCAGCAGCCGGGACAGATACAATGAG. It encodes CASSRDRYNE. The CDR3 as a whole reads CASSRDRYNEQFF.

On this clone itself: A read error may account for a junction end that differs from germline. Coverage ceases 3 residues before the CDR3 finishes, and the germline J gene fills in the end. The chain links TRBV7-9 to TRBJ1-3, with 7 bases matching TRBD1. The CDR3 extends over 14 amino acids. The germline V gene has CDR1 SEHNR and CDR2 FQNEAQ (reference sequence). The chain's CDR3 is CASSLRAGGNTIYF. Partial CDR3 DNA: TGTGCCAGCAGCTTAAGGGCAGGGGGAAATACC.

This clone occurred a few times. From the germline J gene comes the end of the CDR3, since the read stops 3 residues before it. The chain combines TRBV19 with TRBJ1-1, with 12 nucleotides matching TRBD1. V was pared by 5 bases and J by 0 bases, with 10 bases of the junction left unmatched. Looked up from germline, CDR1 is LNHDA and CDR2 is SQIVND (reference sequence). The length of the CDR3 is 18 residues. CDR3 DNA, as far as it was read: TGTGCCAGTAGTTCCCCCCGGGACAGGGGGCATATGAACACTGAA. This gives the protein CASSSPRDRGHMNTE. The CDR3, in full, reads CASSSPRDRGHMNTEAFF.

At least ten counts were recorded for this clone. The missing CDR3 end, 3 residues past where the read stops, is filled in from the germline J gene. The V and J genes are TRBV12-3 or TRBV12-4 and TRBJ2-5; 9 bases map to TRBD1. The CDR3 has 17 residues. The V gene end was trimmed by 1 base and the J gene end by 4 bases; junction bases not matched to a gene: 10. CDR3 bases read: TGTGCCAGCAGTTTAGGGGGACAGGGAATTAGGGGAGAGACC. This gives the protein CASSLGGQGIRGET. The CDR3 in full is CASSLGGQGIRGETQYF.

Concerning this clone: Read sequence stops 3 residues before the CDR3 end, and the germline J gene provides the missing end. The rearrangement joins TRBV7-8 to TRBJ2-3, with 8 positions matching TRBD1. Germline trimming cut 3 bases from V and 2 bases from J; bases unmatched to any gene: 1. CDR3 length: 14 residues. Germline CDR1 SGHVS, CDR2 FQNEAQ. The DNA read from the CDR3 is TGTGCCAGCAGCTTGGACAGGGCCACAGATACG. Its translation is CASSLDRATDT. The whole CDR3 reads CASSLDRATDTQYF.

The CDR3 bases that were read are TGCGCCAGCCAAGCGGCTAACCAAGAGACC. This codes for CASQAANQET. The full CDR3 protein reads CASQAANQETQYF. The V and J genes are TRBV5-1 and TRBJ2-5, with a tentative D call TRBD2 (5 bases). The observed sequence ends 3 residues before the CDR3 terminus, with the missing tail filled in from the germline J gene. The CDR3 totals 13 residues. Looked up from germline, CDR1 is SGHRS and CDR2 is YFSETQ. V lost 7 bases and J 0 bases, leaving 10 bases between the germline ends.

On this clone itself: Sequencing ends 3 residues short of the CDR3 end; the germline J gene provides the rest. This sequence joins TRBV7-8 and TRBJ2-1; 9 bases are shared with TRBD2. Trimming cost V 5 bases and J 9 bases; bases outside gene matches: 8. The germline V gene encodes CDR1 SGHVS and CDR2 FQNEAQ. The CDR3 contains 14 residues. CDR3 protein: CASSLGTSFGEQFF. CDR3 DNA (partial): TGTGCCAGCAGCCTCGGGACTAGCTTCGGTGAG.

This clone was counted only a few times. The read ends 3 residues shy of where the CDR3 ends; the end is completed using the germline J gene. The V call is TRBV5-1, the J call TRBJ2-5, with TRBD1 as a possible D gene (6 bases). Trimming took 3 bases from V and 5 from J, leaving 14 bases between them. Germline V gene sequence: CDR1 SGHRS, CDR2 YFSETQ. The CDR3 has 14 amino acids. The CDR3 sequence is CASSSAGEGETQYF. The CDR3 DNA, read in part, is TGCGCCAGCAGCTCGGCAGGGGAAGGTGAGACC.

A few counts support this clone. The read is 3 residues too short to cover the CDR3 end, so that end is filled in from the germline J gene. The chain employs TRBV19 and TRBJ1-1; D is perhaps TRBD1 (6 bases). The CDR3 length is 14 residues. From germline, CDR1 is LNHDA and CDR2 SQIVND (reference sequence). CDR3 DNA (partial): TGTGCCAGTAAACAGCAGATACAGGGTAACGAA. Amino acids: CASKQQIQGNE. The complete CDR3 reads CASKQQIQGNEAFF.

This clone was detected a few times. The read terminates 3 residues ahead of where the CDR3 ends, so the germline J gene completes it. This chain links TRBV2 with TRBJ2-5, with 8 nucleotides matching TRBD2. Per the germline V gene, CDR1 is SNHLY and CDR2 is FYNNEI. The CDR3 runs 17 residues. After removal of 5 bases from V and 4 bases from J, the junction contained 15 bases not matched to a gene. The DNA read from the CDR3 is TGTGCCAGCAGTAGGACTAGCAGCGGCCCAAGGGGAGAGACC. Translation: CASSRTSSGPRGET. The whole CDR3 region reads CASSRTSSGPRGETQYF.

This clone was picked up many times. The read terminates 3 residues ahead of where the CDR3 ends, so the germline J gene completes it. V gene TRBV29-1 combines with J gene TRBJ1-2; the D is unclear. Per the germline V gene, CDR1 is SQVTM and CDR2 is ANQGSEA. The CDR3 runs 11 residues. The germline V and J ends were trimmed by 4 bases and 4 bases, with 7 bases remaining between them. The DNA read from the CDR3 is TGCAGCGTTGCGGGTCCCTATGGC. Residues: CSVAGPYG. The CDR3 reads in full as CSVAGPYGYTF.

This clone was recorded a few times. The read stops 3 residues short of the end of the CDR3; the missing end is completed from the germline J gene. V gene TRBV5-1 combines with J gene TRBJ1-1, with D tentatively TRBD1 (6 bases). The CDR3 runs 17 residues. Germline values: CDR1 SGHRS, CDR2 YFSETQ. With 1 base removed from V and 1 base from J, the gap between germline ends came to 17 bases. CDR3 sequence reads: CASSLNVGIGGNTEAFF. The covered CDR3 bases are TGCGCCAGCAGCTTGAATGTCGGGATAGGGGGGAACACTGAA.

This clone has just a few counts. With the read ending 3 residues before the CDR3 end, the germline J gene is used to fill in that end. The rearrangement joins TRBV7-9 to TRBJ1-5; D not resolved. The CDR3 totals 13 residues. V was clipped by 8 bases and J by 0 bases, with 8 bases between them. CDR1 SEHNR and CDR2 FQNEAQ come from the germline V gene (reference sequence). CDR3 bases read: TGTGCCAGCGCCGGGGATAGCAATCAGCCC. Residues: CASAGDSNQP. The whole CDR3 protein is CASAGDSNQPQHF. The whole variable domain, filled in from reference TRBV7-9 and TRBJ1-5, reads DTGVSQNPRHKITKRGQNVTFRCDPISEHNRLYWYRQTLGQGPEFLTYFQNEAQLEKSRLLSDRFSAERPKGSFSTLEIQRTEQGDSAMYLCASAGDSNQPQHFGDGTRLSIL.

This clone has just a few counts. The read ends 3 residues shy of where the CDR3 ends; the end is completed using the germline J gene. The V call is TRBV6-2 or TRBV6-3, the J call TRBJ1-6, with unresolved D. Germline values: CDR1 MNHEY, CDR2 SVGEGT. Trimming took off 5 bases at V and 12 bases at J, with 17 bases between the two ends. This CDR3 comprises 14 residues. The CDR3 is CASSRDAGPEPLHF. CDR3 DNA (partial): TGTGCCAGCAGTCGCGACGCAGGCCCCGAACCC.

This clone was counted only a few times. The missing CDR3 end, 3 residues past where the read stops, is filled in from the germline J gene. V usage is TRBV7-8 and J usage is TRBJ2-3, with D hard to call. Trimming stripped 5 bases from V and 1 base from J, with 19 bases between. From germline, CDR1 is SGHVS and CDR2 FQNEAQ. This CDR3 is built from 17 residues. The CDR3: CASSPYQASFGTDTQYF. The sequenced part of the CDR3 DNA is TGTGCCAGCAGCCCGTACCAGGCCAGCTTTGGCACAGATACG.

Details on this clone: The observed sequence ends 3 residues before the CDR3 terminus, with the missing tail filled in from the germline J gene. The chain combines TRBV6-1 with TRBJ1-3; tentative D call: TRBD1 (6 bases). There are 16 residues in the CDR3. CDR1 and CDR2 from the germline V gene are MNHNS and SASEGT. The V and J ends lost 4 bases and 3 bases respectively, with 16 bases between them. This CDR3 reads CASSGGGQGDGNTIYF. The part of the CDR3 DNA that was read is TGTGCCAGCAGTGGGGGGGGGCAGGGCGATGGAAACACC.

This clone came up a few times. The observed sequence ends 3 residues before the CDR3 terminus, with the missing tail filled in from the germline J gene. The chain couples TRBV11-3 to TRBJ2-1; maybe TRBD2 (6 bases). This CDR3 is built from 12 residues. CDR1 and CDR2 from the germline V gene are SGHNT and YENEEA. V lost 0 bases, J lost 9 bases, and 6 bases lay in between. Partial CDR3 DNA: TGTGCCAGCAGCTTAGAGCGGGGTGAG. This gives the protein CASSLERGE. The whole CDR3 sequence is CASSLERGEQFF. Filled out from reference TRBV11-3 and TRBJ2-1, the complete variable domain reads EAGVVQSPRYKIIEKKQPVAFWCNPISGHNTLYWYLQNLGQGPELLIRYENEEAVDDSQLPKDRFSAERLKGVDSTLKIQPAELGDSAVYLCASSLERGEQFFGPGTRLTVL.

This clone has just a few counts. The sequenced fragment ends 3 residues before the CDR3 boundary, so the rest is inferred from the germline J gene. The rearrangement links TRBV18 to TRBJ1-3, with 8 bases matching TRBD1. Looked up from germline, CDR1 is KGHSH and CDR2 is LQKENI. The V segment lost 1 base and the J segment 2 bases; nucleotides outside the gene matches: 7. The CDR3 length is 17 residues. CDR3 in amino acids: CASSPQESGQAGNTIYF. Partial CDR3 DNA: TGTGCCAGCTCACCACAAGAATCGGGACAGGCTGGAAACACC.

Regarding this clone: The CDR3 end is not reached by the read, which stops 3 residues before it; the germline J gene fills it in. This chain joins TRBV7-3 and TRBJ2-7; D possibly corresponds to TRBD1 (6 bases). The CDR3 contains 13 residues. V was trimmed by 5 bases and J by 6 bases, leaving 14 bases between them. CDR1 and CDR2 from the germline V gene are SGHTA and FQGTGA. The covered CDR3 bases are TGTGCCAGCAGCCCCAACAGGGAAGGCGAG. It encodes CASSPNREGE. The full CDR3 protein is CASSPNREGEQYF.

A remark on this clone: The read falls 3 residues short of the CDR3 end, and the missing part is taken from the germline J gene. The chain uses TRBV30 and TRBJ1-4; unclear D gene. V was cut by 5 bases and J by 7 bases, with 20 bases left in between. CDR1 is GTSNPN and CDR2 is SVGIG in the germline V gene (reference sequence). This CDR3 contains 15 residues. Partial CDR3 DNA: TGTGCCTGGTCCCCACGGGGAGTGACCCGTGAAAAA. It codes for CAWSPRGVTREK. In full, the CDR3 is CAWSPRGVTREKLFF.

There are many counts of this clone. The read ends 3 residues shy of where the CDR3 ends; the end is completed using the germline J gene. The chain joins TRBV11-3 to TRBJ2-2; TRBD1 or TRBD2 may be the D gene (5 bases each). The V end was cut by 3 bases, the J end by 5 bases, with 10 bases between. The CDR3 runs 14 residues. Germline V gives CDR1 SGHNT, CDR2 YENEEA. CDR3 residues: CASSLRGATGELFF. The CDR3 bases that were read are TGTGCCAGCAGCTTGAGAGGGGCGACCGGGGAG. Complete variable domain (other parts from reference TRBV11-3 and TRBJ2-2): EAGVVQSPRYKIIEKKQPVAFWCNPISGHNTLYWYLQNLGQGPELLIRYENEEAVDDSQLPKDRFSAERLKGVDSTLKIQPAELGDSAVYLCASSLRGATGELFFGEGSRLTVL.

This clone was found many times. The CDR3 goes on 3 residues after the read ends, and that part is filled in from the germline J gene. V gene TRBV18 combines with J gene TRBJ1-2, with D unresolved. The CDR3 is made up of 12 amino acids. Trimming took off 3 bases at V and 6 bases at J, with 8 bases between the two ends. CDR1 is KGHSH and CDR2 is LQKENI in the germline V gene. The DNA read from the CDR3 is TGTGCCAGCTCACCTGTAAGGGATGGC. Its protein is CASSPVRDG. The CDR3 in its entirety is CASSPVRDGYTF.

About this clone: The read terminates 3 residues before the CDR3 end, so the remaining end is supplied by the germline J gene. This chain joins TRBV19 and TRBJ2-5; 8 bases agree with TRBD2. V dropped 1 base and J dropped 5; count of bases not matched to a gene: 6. CDR3 size: 15 residues. The V gene's germline CDR1 is LNHDA and CDR2 SQIVND (reference sequence). CDR3 DNA (partial): TGTGCCAGTAGTATAGTCGCGGGGGGCCCGGAGACC. Its translation: CASSIVAGGPET. The CDR3 in its entirety is CASSIVAGGPETQYF.

Note on this clone: The observed sequence ends 3 residues before the CDR3 terminus, with the missing tail filled in from the germline J gene. The chain recombines TRBV7-2 with TRBJ2-1; tentatively, D is TRBD1 (7 bases). This CDR3 spans 15 amino acids. Trimming left V 6 bases short and J 7 bases short, with 19 bases between. CDR1 and CDR2 (germline): SGHTA, FQGNSA. CDR3 sequence reads: CASRLIAGTENEQFF. The CDR3 DNA, read in part, is TGTGCCAGCAGGCTAATTGCGGGGACAGAAAATGAG. Full variable domain (remainder filled in from reference TRBV7-2 and TRBJ2-1): GAGVSQSPSNKVTEKGKDVELRCDPISGHTALYWYRQSLGQGLEFLIYFQGNSAPDKSGLPSDRFSAERTGGSVSTLTIQRTQQEDSAVYLCASRLIAGTENEQFFGPGTRLTVL.

This clone has more than one count but fewer than ten. The read ends 3 residues early relative to the CDR3; the germline J gene fills the gap. J is TRBJ2-1 and V is TRBV7-8; 7 bases fit TRBD1. The CDR3 length is 13 residues. The ends lost 10 bases at V and 1 base at J; junction bases unmatched: 4. Germline V CDR1 and CDR2: SGHVS, FQNEAQ. The chain's CDR3 is CATRQGSYNEQFF. The DNA read from the CDR3 is TGTGCCACCAGACAGGGATCCTACAATGAG.

This clone was counted between two and nine times. The CDR3 extends 3 residues past the end of the read, so its final part is completed from the germline J gene. The chain uses TRBV7-2 and TRBJ1-5; D might be TRBD1 (5 bases). Trimming shortened V by 5 bases and J by 2 bases, and 7 bases separated the two germline ends. The CDR3 runs to 13 residues. Per the germline V gene, CDR1 is SGHTA and CDR2 is FQGNSA. The DNA read from the CDR3 is TGTGCCAGCAGCGTCAGGGGCAATCAGCCC. Its protein is CASSVRGNQP. The full CDR3 sequence reads CASSVRGNQPQHF.

This clone was seen a few times. With the read ending 3 residues before the CDR3 end, the germline J gene is used to fill in that end. This sequence joins TRBV20-1 and TRBJ2-7, with 9 bases matching TRBD1. With 3 bases clipped from V and 6 bases from J, the junction kept 12 bases outside the gene matches. CDR1 is DFQATT and CDR2 is SNEGSKA in the germline V gene (reference sequence). CDR3 size: 15 residues. CDR3 DNA (partial): TGCAGTGCTAGGCCCCGAAACAGGGGGCTGGGCGAG. Protein: CSARPRNRGLGE. The CDR3 in its entirety is CSARPRNRGLGEQYF.

This clone was detected a few times. Partial CDR3 DNA: TGTGCCAGCAGCTTAGATCCGGGACTAGCCTACAATGAG. Encoded protein: CASSLDPGLAYNE. From start to end, the CDR3 is CASSLDPGLAYNEQFF. This chain uses TRBV7-6 with TRBJ2-1, with 8 nucleotides matching TRBD2. The CDR3 end falls 3 residues outside the read, so it is completed with the germline J gene. This CDR3 has 16 residues. The germline V gene has CDR1 SGHVS and CDR2 FNYEAQ. V gave up 1 base and J gave up 2 bases; unmatched junction bases: 4.

Remarks on this clone: The read ends 3 residues shy of where the CDR3 ends; the end is completed using the germline J gene. The chain uses TRBV30 and TRBJ2-5; possible D gene TRBD2, 7 bases. Trimming took 5 bases from V and 1 from J, leaving 20 bases between them. Germline CDR1 GTSNPN, CDR2 SVGIG (reference sequence). The CDR3 covers 16 residues. Partial CDR3 DNA: TGTGCCTGGTTGGGTCGGGGGGCCCAGCCCCAAGAGACC. Encoded protein: CAWLGRGAQPQET. The CDR3, in full, reads CAWLGRGAQPQETQYF.

This clone was detected a few times. The missing CDR3 end, 3 residues past where the read stops, is filled in from the germline J gene. The chain couples TRBV6-2 or TRBV6-3 to TRBJ1-4; 9 bases are shared with TRBD1. Per the germline V gene, CDR1 is MNHEY and CDR2 is SVGEGT. The V segment lost 2 bases and the J segment 6 bases; nucleotides outside the gene matches: 7. The CDR3 runs 16 residues. CDR3 bases read: TGTGCCAGCAGTTACCTCCGGGACAGGGCCCATGAAAAA. Its translation: CASSYLRDRAHEK. The whole CDR3 protein reads CASSYLRDRAHEKLFF.

To note about this clone: The read gets to within 3 residues of the CDR3 end, and the germline J gene fills in the rest. The chain employs TRBV7-2 and TRBJ2-7; possible D gene TRBD1, 6 bases. With 6 bases removed from V and 4 bases from J, the gap between germline ends came to 16 bases. CDR3 length equals 14 residues. Germline V CDR1 and CDR2: SGHTA, FQGNSA. The chain's CDR3 is CASSSPDSLYEQYF. Incomplete CDR3 DNA: TGTGCCAGCAGTAGTCCGGACAGCCTGTACGAG.

This clone has more than one count but fewer than ten. The read terminates 3 residues ahead of where the CDR3 ends, so the germline J gene completes it. V is TRBV7-3 and J is TRBJ2-5; 8 bases match TRBD1. V trimming: 5 bases; J trimming: 6 bases; junction bases outside the gene matches: 5. Germline V gene sequence: CDR1 SGHTA, CDR2 FQGTGA. This CDR3 has 13 amino acids. The CDR3 loop is CASSPGGEQTQYF. The covered CDR3 bases are TGTGCCAGCAGCCCAGGGGGCGAACAGACC.